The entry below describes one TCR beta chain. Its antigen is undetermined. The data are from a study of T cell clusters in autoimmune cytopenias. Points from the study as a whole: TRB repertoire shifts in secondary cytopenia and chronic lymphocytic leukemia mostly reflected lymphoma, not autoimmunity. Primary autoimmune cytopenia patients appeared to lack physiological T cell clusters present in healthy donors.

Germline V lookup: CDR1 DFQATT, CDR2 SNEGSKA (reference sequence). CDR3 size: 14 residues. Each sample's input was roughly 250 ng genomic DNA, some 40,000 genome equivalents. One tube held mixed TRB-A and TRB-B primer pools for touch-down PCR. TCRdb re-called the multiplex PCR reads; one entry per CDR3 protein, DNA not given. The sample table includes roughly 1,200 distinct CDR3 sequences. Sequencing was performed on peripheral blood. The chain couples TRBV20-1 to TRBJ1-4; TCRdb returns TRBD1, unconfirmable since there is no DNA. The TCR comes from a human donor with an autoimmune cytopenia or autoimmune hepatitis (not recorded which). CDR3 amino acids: CSAREQGRREKLFF.